What follows are 20 T cell receptor beta chains derived from one specimen sequenced in a study of T cells in Graves' hyperthyroidism and ophthalmopathy. The source material, RNA transcripts, was used to amplify TCR beta CDR3 regions. Researchers ran a first-round RT-PCR on the TCR CDR3 using the HTBI primer set. TCRdb recomputed calls from the multiplex PCR reads with MiXCR, one row per CDR3 protein. The sample lists around 500,000 distinct CDR3 sequences, about an eighth occurring once. Sequencing was carried out using blood. Receptors originate from a woman aged 18 to 35 with Graves' hyperthyroidism.

This clonotype was counted between two and nine times. This sequence joins TRBV19 and TRBJ1-2; 7 positions match TRBD1. Germline CDR1 LNHDA, CDR2 SQIVND (reference sequence). V lost 5 bases, J lost 2 bases, and 8 bases stayed unmatched. The CDR3 contains 15 residues. The CDR3 loop is CASSPGGQQNYGYTF. The CDR3 nucleotides are TGTGCCAGTAGTCCGGGGGGACAGCAAAACTATGGCTACACCTTC.

The chain is built from TRBV7-9 and TRBJ2-2; 11 bases agree with TRBD2. Germline values: CDR1 SEHNR, CDR2 FQNEAQ (reference sequence). The trim removed 5 bases at V and 0 bases at J, leaving 5 bases unmatched. The CDR3 sequence is 17 residues long. The CDR3 protein is CASSLGTSGSNTGELFF. The DNA for the CDR3 is TGTGCCAGCAGCCTAGGGACTAGCGGATCGAACACCGGGGAGCTGTTTTTT. Full variable domain (missing parts from reference TRBV7-9 and TRBJ2-2): DTGVSQNPRHKITKRGQNVTFRCDPISEHNRLYWYRQTLGQGPEFLTYFQNEAQLEKSRLLSDRFSAERPKGSFSTLEIQRTEQGDSAMYLCASSLGTSGSNTGELFFGEGSRLTVL.

This clonotype occurred a few times. This chain links TRBV30 with TRBJ2-1; 14 bases align to TRBD2. This CDR3 has 16 residues. V lost 3 bases and J lost 0; bases outside the gene matches: 1. The germline V gene encodes CDR1 GTSNPN and CDR2 SVGIG (reference sequence). The CDR3 DNA reads TGTGCCTGGAGGGGGACTAGCGGGAGCTCCTACAATGAGCAGTTCTTC. It codes for CAWRGTSGSSYNEQFF.

This clonotype has a count of ten or more. The chain uses TRBV6-1 and TRBJ1-1; 11 nucleotides agree with TRBD1. CDR1 and CDR2 (germline): MNHNS, SASEGT. V lost 5 bases and J lost 3; bases outside the gene matches: 29. This CDR3 has 23 amino acids. The CDR3 sequence: CASSYSGQGAWKEGLPPYTEAFF. CDR3 DNA sequence: TGTGCCAGCAGTTACAGCGGACAGGGGGCTTGGAAAGAGGGACTGCCGCCGTACACTGAAGCTTTCTTT.

In its sample, this clonotype was seen many times. J is TRBJ1-5 and V is TRBV3-1; D remains ambiguous. Germline CDR1 and CDR2: LGHDT and YNNKEL (reference sequence). This CDR3 is built from 16 residues. Between the trimmed V and J ends, which lost 2 bases and 6 bases, there was a span of 17 bases. The CDR3 sequence: CASSQNPGPGRQPQHF. CDR3 bases: TGTGCCAGCAGCCAAAACCCGGGCCCCGGGCGTCAGCCCCAGCATTTT.

This clonotype was counted many times. The chain recombines TRBV3-1 with TRBJ1-5; TRBD1 is a possible D gene (6 bases). This CDR3 has 14 residues. V shed 4 bases and J shed 5 bases, with 12 bases lying between them. CDR1 is LGHDT, CDR2 YNNKEL, per germline (reference sequence). The CDR3 DNA follows: TGTGCCAGCAGCCGCGACAGGAAAGATCAGCCCCAGCATTTT. Translation: CASSRDRKDQPQHF.

DNA of the CDR3: TGCGCCAGCAGCGAGAAGGGACAGGGCTTCCACACTGAAGCTTTCTTT. This sequence encodes CASSEKGQGFHTEAFF. The chain employs TRBV10-2 and TRBJ1-1; 9 nucleotides align to TRBD1. Germline trimming cut 6 bases from V and 3 bases from J; bases unmatched to any gene: 11. The V gene's germline CDR1 is WSHSY and CDR2 SAAADI. The CDR3 sequence is 16 residues long.

This chain uses TRBV11-3 with TRBJ2-2; weak D call: TRBD2 (5 bases). CDR1 is SGHNT and CDR2 is YENEEA in the germline V gene. This CDR3 comprises 15 residues. V lost 2 bases and J 3 bases, leaving 10 bases between the germline ends. CDR3 sequence: CASSLRSGYTGELFF. CDR3 nucleotide sequence: TGTGCCAGCAGCTTAAGGAGCGGCTACACCGGGGAGCTGTTTTTT.

At least ten counts were recorded for this clonotype. The rearrangement uses TRBV6-2 or TRBV6-3 and TRBJ1-2; TRBD1 matches at 7 bases. The CDR3 consists of 15 residues. With V trimmed by 5 bases and J by 1 base, 7 bases remained unmatched. Germline CDR1 is MNHEY and CDR2 is SVGEGT. The CDR3 DNA reads TGTGCCAGCAGTACCGGACAGGTTTTTAACTATGGCTACACCTTC. Its translation is CASSTGQVFNYGYTF.

This clonotype has at least ten counts. The chain links TRBV12-3 or TRBV12-4 to TRBJ1-6; D is possibly TRBD1 (6 bases). The V end was cut by 4 bases, the J end by 11 bases, with 18 bases between. This CDR3 has 15 residues. Here the CDR3 reads CASSSSTGGRPPLHF. The DNA for the CDR3 is TGTGCCAGCAGTTCATCGACAGGTGGGAGGCCACCCCTCCACTTT.

This clonotype was recorded many times. The chain is built from TRBV6-1 and TRBJ2-5, with D perhaps TRBD1 (7 bases). CDR1 is MNHNS and CDR2 is SASEGT in the germline V gene. V lost 7 bases and J lost 2, with 23 bases in between. The CDR3 is made up of 17 amino acids. The CDR3: CASKIPQGGGRQETQYF. Written as DNA, the CDR3 is TGTGCCAGCAAGATCCCCCAGGGGGGTGGGAGGCAAGAGACCCAGTACTTC.

This clonotype was seen more than once but under ten times. The genes are TRBV4-1 and TRBJ2-5; D is unclear. CDR1 is MGHRA, CDR2 YSYEKL, per germline. Trimming removed 0 bases at V and 4 bases at J, with 12 bases between. This CDR3 is 15 amino acids long. In DNA, the CDR3 is TGCGCCAGCAGCCAAGAGGATTCTGGTGGAGAGACCCAGTACTTC. It specifies CASSQEDSGGETQYF.

The chain has TRBV4-1 and TRBJ2-5, with a weak D call TRBD1 (5 bases). This CDR3 spans 15 amino acids. V was trimmed by 1 base and J by 1 base, leaving 10 bases between them. CDR1 MGHRA and CDR2 YSYEKL come from the germline V gene. The CDR3 protein is CASSQVGRAQETQYF. The CDR3 bases are TGCGCCAGCAGCCAAGTTGGCAGGGCCCAAGAGACCCAGTACTTC.

This clonotype came up many times. The chain's CDR3 is CASSLSSYNEQFF. The CDR3 coding sequence is TGTGCCAGCAGCCTTAGCTCCTACAATGAGCAGTTCTTC. V is TRBV7-3 and J is TRBJ2-1, with D uncertain. Trimming took off 5 bases at V and 0 bases at J, with 5 bases between the two ends. Germline V gene sequence: CDR1 SGHTA, CDR2 FQGTGA. The CDR3 totals 13 residues.

This chain uses TRBV12-3 or TRBV12-4 with TRBJ1-4; D gene ambiguous. The CDR3 length is 14 residues. Trimming took off 6 bases at V and 0 bases at J, with 8 bases between the two ends. This CDR3 reads CASRVQSTNEKLFF. DNA of the CDR3: TGTGCCAGCAGGGTACAATCAACTAATGAAAAACTGTTTTTT.

CDR3 in amino acids: CASSKGGNQPQHF. The CDR3 DNA reads as TGTGCCAGCAGCAAAGGAGGGAATCAGCCCCAGCATTTT. The chain carries TRBV6-2 or TRBV6-3 and TRBJ1-5; no firm D call. Germline CDR1 reads MNHEY; CDR2 reads SVGEGT. This CDR3 has 13 residues. Trimming removed 6 bases at V and 4 bases at J, with 10 bases between.

This clonotype was found many times. The rearrangement uses TRBV18 and TRBJ1-1; no definite D call. The CDR3 has 11 residues. Trimming took 3 bases from V and 4 from J, leaving 3 bases between them. Germline CDR1 KGHSH, CDR2 LQKENI. For the CDR3, the DNA is TGTGCCAGCTCACCGACCACTGAAGCTTTCTTT. It encodes CASSPTTEAFF.

In this sample, this clonotype turned up many times. This chain joins TRBV4-1 and TRBJ2-1, with D unresolved. The germline CDR1 and CDR2 sequences are MGHRA and YSYEKL. The CDR3 contains 15 residues. V was cut by 0 bases and J by 6 bases, with 12 bases left in between. The CDR3 region is CASSQDQRSRNEQFF. For the CDR3, the DNA is TGCGCCAGCAGCCAAGATCAAAGGAGTCGCAATGAGCAGTTCTTC.

This clonotype showed up many times. The V and J genes are TRBV11-1 and TRBJ1-6; no clear D gene. Germline CDR1 is SGHAT and CDR2 is FQDESV (reference sequence). This CDR3 is built from 14 residues. V shed 1 base and J shed 13 bases, with 14 bases lying between them. CDR3 sequence reads: CASSLEDGLVPLHF. Written as DNA, the CDR3 is TGTGCCAGCAGCTTAGAGGACGGACTCGTCCCCCTCCACTTT.

The chain combines TRBV20-1 with TRBJ2-4; 14 nucleotides agree with TRBD2. The germline CDR1 and CDR2 sequences are DFQATT and SNEGSKA (reference sequence). The V segment lost 6 bases and the J segment 4 bases; nucleotides outside the gene matches: 5. The CDR3 length is 15 residues. The CDR3, as DNA: TGCAGTGCGATCGGACTAGCGGGAGGTAAAAACATTCAGTACTTC. Amino acids: CSAIGLAGGKNIQYF.